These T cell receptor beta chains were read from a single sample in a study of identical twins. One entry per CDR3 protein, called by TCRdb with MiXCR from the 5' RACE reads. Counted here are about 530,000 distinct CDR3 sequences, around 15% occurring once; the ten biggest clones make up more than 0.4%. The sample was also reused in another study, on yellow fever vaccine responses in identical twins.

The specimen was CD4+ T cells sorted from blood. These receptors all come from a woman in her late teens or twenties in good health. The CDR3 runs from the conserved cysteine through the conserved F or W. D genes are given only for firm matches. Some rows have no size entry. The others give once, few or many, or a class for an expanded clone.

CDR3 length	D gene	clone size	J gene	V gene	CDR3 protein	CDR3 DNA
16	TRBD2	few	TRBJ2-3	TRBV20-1	CSAHRTSGRARDTQYF	TGCAGTGCTCATCGGACTAGCGGGAGGGCTAGGGATACGCAGTATTTT
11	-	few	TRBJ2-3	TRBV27	CASSFPTTQYF	TGTGCCAGCAGTTTCCCCACAACGCAGTATTTT
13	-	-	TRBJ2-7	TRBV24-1	CATSDFPSSEQYF	TGTGCCACCAGTGATTTCCCCAGTAGCGAGCAGTACTTC
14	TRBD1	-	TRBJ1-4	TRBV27	CASSDRGGNEKLFF	TGTGCCAGCAGTGACAGGGGTGGTAATGAAAAACTGTTTTTT
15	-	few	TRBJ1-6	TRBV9	CASSAGQYYNSPLHF	TGTGCCAGCAGCGCAGGACAATACTATAATTCACCCCTCCACTTT
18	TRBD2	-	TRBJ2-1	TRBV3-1	CATSQEPSGISSYNEQFF	TGTGCCACCAGCCAAGAACCTAGCGGGATTAGCTCCTACAATGAGCAGTTCTTC
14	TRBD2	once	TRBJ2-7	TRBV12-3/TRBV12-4	CASAAGRGGYEQYF	TGTGCCAGCGCCGCGGGGCGGGGGGGCTACGAGCAGTACTTC
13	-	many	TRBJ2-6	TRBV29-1	CSVEKAGANVLTF	TGCAGCGTTGAAAAGGCCGGGGCCAACGTCCTGACTTTC
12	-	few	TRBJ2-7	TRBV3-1	CASSTRTHEQYF	TGTGCCAGCAGCACCCGGACCCACGAGCAGTACTTC
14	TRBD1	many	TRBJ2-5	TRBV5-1	CASSSGQGKETQYF	TGCGCCAGCAGCTCTGGACAGGGCAAGGAGACCCAGTACTTC
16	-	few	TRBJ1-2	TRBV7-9	CASSLTQGSPNYGYTF	TGTGCCAGCAGCTTAACGCAGGGATCCCCGAACTATGGCTACACCTTC
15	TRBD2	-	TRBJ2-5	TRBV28	CASSLELAGEETQYF	TGTGCCAGCAGTTTGGAGCTAGCGGGGGAAGAGACCCAGTACTTC
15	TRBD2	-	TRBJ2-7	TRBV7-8	CASTLLAGVGHEQYF	TGTGCCAGCACCCTCCTAGCGGGAGTTGGGCACGAGCAGTACTTC
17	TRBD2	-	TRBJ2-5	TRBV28	CASSFAPGTGGQGTQYF	TGTGCCAGCAGTTTTGCCCCGGGAACGGGGGGGCAGGGGACCCAGTACTTC
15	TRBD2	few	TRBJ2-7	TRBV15	CATSRDPLAAYEQYF	TGTGCCACCAGCAGAGATCCACTAGCGGCCTACGAGCAGTACTTC
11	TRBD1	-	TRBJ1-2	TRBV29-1	CSGGQGQGYTF	TGCAGCGGGGGACAGGGACAAGGCTACACCTTC
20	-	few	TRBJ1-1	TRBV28	CASSFPLTIMGPREDTEAFF	TGTGCCAGCAGTTTCCCACTTACAATCATGGGACCCCGTGAGGACACTGAAGCTTTCTTT
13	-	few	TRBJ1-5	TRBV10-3	CAISARDNQPQHF	TGTGCCATCAGTGCCCGGGACAATCAGCCCCAGCATTTT
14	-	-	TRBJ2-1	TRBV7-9	CASSQPFSYNEQFF	TGTGCCAGCAGCCAGCCATTCTCCTACAATGAGCAGTTCTTC
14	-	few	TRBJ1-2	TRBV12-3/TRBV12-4	CASRGTQGAYGYTF	TGTGCCAGTCGCGGCACTCAGGGTGCCTATGGCTACACCTTC
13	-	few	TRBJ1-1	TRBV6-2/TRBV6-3	CASTTEGGTEAFF	TGTGCCAGCACGACCGAGGGGGGGACTGAAGCTTTCTTT
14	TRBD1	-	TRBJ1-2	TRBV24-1	CATSDGQGDYGYTF	TGTGCCACCAGTGATGGACAGGGGGACTATGGCTACACCTTC
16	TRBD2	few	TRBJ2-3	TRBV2	CASSEALAVGTDTQYF	TGTGCCAGCAGTGAGGCTCTAGCGGTCGGGACAGATACGCAGTATTTT
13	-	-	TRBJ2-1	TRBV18	CASSPPLGNEQFF	TGTGCCAGCTCACCTCCACTAGGCAATGAGCAGTTCTTC
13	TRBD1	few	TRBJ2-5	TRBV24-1	CATRGQGWETQYF	TGTGCCACCAGGGGACAGGGTTGGGAGACCCAGTACTTC
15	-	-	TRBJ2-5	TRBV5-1	CASSPYRGQWETQYF	TGCGCCAGCAGCCCCTATAGAGGACAGTGGGAGACCCAGTACTTC
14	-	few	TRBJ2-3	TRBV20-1	CSARLYFSTDTQYF	TGCAGTGCTAGATTGTACTTTAGCACAGATACGCAGTATTTT
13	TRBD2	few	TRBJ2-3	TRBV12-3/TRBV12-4	CASHGRRTDTQYF	TGTGCCAGCCACGGGAGGAGGACAGATACGCAGTATTTT
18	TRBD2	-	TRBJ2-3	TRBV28	CASSFQGLAGGPRDTQYF	TGTGCCAGCAGTTTTCAAGGACTAGCGGGAGGGCCTAGGGATACGCAGTATTTT
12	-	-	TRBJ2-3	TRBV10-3	CAIKGEPDTQYF	TGTGCCATCAAAGGGGAGCCAGATACGCAGTATTTT
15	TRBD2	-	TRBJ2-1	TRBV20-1	CSAPRLAGGNNEQFF	TGCAGTGCACCCCGACTAGCGGGGGGAAACAATGAGCAGTTCTTC
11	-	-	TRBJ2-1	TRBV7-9	CASSVEGGQFF	TGTGCCAGCAGCGTCGAAGGTGGGCAGTTCTTC
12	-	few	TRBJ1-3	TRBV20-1	CSVGDGGNTIYF	TGCAGTGTCGGGGACGGTGGAAACACCATATATTTT
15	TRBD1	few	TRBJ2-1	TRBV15	CATSIRQGSYNEQFF	TGTGCCACCAGCATACGACAGGGGAGTTACAATGAGCAGTTCTTC
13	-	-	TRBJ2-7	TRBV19	CASSPIRSYEQYF	TGTGCCAGTAGCCCGATAAGGAGCTACGAGCAGTACTTC
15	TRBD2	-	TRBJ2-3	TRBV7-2	CASSLVPGGTDTQYF	TGTGCCAGCAGCTTAGTCCCGGGGGGGACAGATACGCAGTATTTT
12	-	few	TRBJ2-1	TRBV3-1	CASSWRVYEQFF	TGTGCCAGCAGCTGGAGGGTTTATGAGCAGTTCTTC
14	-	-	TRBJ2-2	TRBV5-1	CASRDGTIPGELFF	TGCGCCAGCAGGGACGGGACAATCCCCGGGGAGCTGTTTTTT
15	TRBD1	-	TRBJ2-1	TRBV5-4	CASSSQGPAYNEQFF	TGTGCCAGCAGCTCACAGGGGCCTGCCTACAATGAGCAGTTCTTC